The 8 T cell receptor beta chains below were found in one sample sequenced in a study of CD8 T cells in ankylosing spondylitis. Notes on the study in general: A motif in TCR beta, a set of seven to nine highly homologous variants, appeared characteristic of ankylosing spondylitis blood.

TCRdb called the 5' RACE reads again in MiXCR, with one record for every CDR3 protein. The sample shows around 770,000 distinct CDR3 sequences, around 17% of them seen only once. No antigen has been assigned to these receptors. Sequencing was performed on blood, either unsorted or a sorted T cell fraction (not recorded which). The origin of the receptors is a male donor with ankylosing spondylitis.

This clonotype has just one count. The chain employs TRBV21-1 and TRBJ2-3; TRBD1 is the table's D call, not checked against the DNA. TRBV21-1 is an annotated pseudogene. CDR3 length: 16 residues. The chain's CDR3 is CASSIRTVQEVDTQYF. CDR3 bases: TGTGCCAGCAGCATCCGGACAGTCCAAGAGGTGGATACGCAGTATTTT.

This clonotype was seen a handful of times. The genes are TRBV27 and TRBJ2-2, with 11 bases fitting TRBD1. The ends lost 11 bases at V and 7 bases at J; junction bases unmatched: 6. The length of the CDR3 is 13 residues. Germline CDR1 reads MNHEY; CDR2 reads SMNVEV (reference sequence). The CDR3 reads CAAWTGGGGELFF. In DNA, the CDR3 is TGTGCCGCCTGGACAGGGGGCGGCGGGGAGCTGTTTTTT.

This clonotype was counted a few times. The genes are TRBV7-9 and TRBJ2-2, with D uncertain. CDR3 length: 16 amino acids. Germline-derived CDR1 and CDR2 are SEHNR and FQNEAQ (reference sequence). Trimming pared 2 bases from V and 0 bases from J, leaving 10 bases between. In nucleotides, the CDR3 is TGTGCCAGCAGCTTATTCGTGGGCGCGAACACCGGGGAGCTGTTTTTT. Translated, it gives CASSLFVGANTGELFF.

Only a few counts were recorded for this clonotype. V gene TRBV4-3 combines with J gene TRBJ2-3, with D perhaps TRBD2 (5 bases). The germline CDR1 and CDR2 sequences are LGHNA and YSLEER. The V gene lost 0 bases and the J gene lost 5 bases, with 15 bases spanning the gap. This CDR3 is built from 16 residues. This CDR3 is CASSQDVFRREDTQYF. The DNA of the CDR3 is TGCGCCAGCAGCCAAGATGTCTTCCGACGGGAAGATACGCAGTATTTT.

This clonotype was observed a few times. The gene calls are TRBV5-1 and TRBJ2-1; 11 nucleotides match TRBD2. Losses at the gene ends were 2 bases for V and 7 bases for J; bases not matched to a gene: 8. The germline V gene has CDR1 SGHRS and CDR2 YFSETQ. The CDR3 spans 16 residues. The CDR3 is CASSFTTSGGYNEQFF. CDR3 nucleotide sequence: TGCGCCAGCAGCTTTACCACTAGCGGGGGTTATAATGAGCAGTTCTTC.

Only a few counts were recorded for this clonotype. V is TRBV2 and J is TRBJ2-7; D is perhaps TRBD2 (6 bases). The CDR3 contains 15 residues. V lost 6 bases, J lost 3 bases, and 18 bases lay in between. Germline values: CDR1 SNHLY, CDR2 FYNNEI. For the CDR3, the DNA is TGTGCCAGCAGAGGGACTGTTAGGAGCGGCTACGAGCAGTACTTC. This gives the protein CASRGTVRSGYEQYF. Using reference TRBV2 and TRBJ2-7 for the parts outside the CDR3, the full variable domain is EPEVTQTPSHQVTQMGQEVILRCVPISNHLYFYWYRQILGQKVEFLVSFYNNEISEKSEIFDDQFSVERPDGSNFTLKIRSTKLEDSAMYFCASRGTVRSGYEQYFGPGTRLTVT.

The CDR3 loop reads CASNTPGGYEQYF. Here the CDR3 DNA reads TGTGCCAGCAATACCCCGGGAGGGTACGAGCAGTACTTC. The chain is built from TRBV12-3 or TRBV12-4 and TRBJ2-7, with 8 bases fitting TRBD2. The CDR3 length is 13 residues. V was clipped by 7 bases and J by 4 bases; unmatched bases: 6.

The chain carries TRBV20-1 and TRBJ1-4; 8 nucleotides line up with TRBD1. The length of the CDR3 is 16 residues. Germline V gene data show CDR1 as DFQATT and CDR2 as SNEGSKA (reference sequence). J lost 0 bases, V lost 5 bases, and 8 bases had no gene match. For the CDR3, the DNA is TGCAGTGCTGGGACAGGTGGCTTTGCAACTAATGAAAAACTGTTTTTT. Translated, it gives CSAGTGGFATNEKLFF.